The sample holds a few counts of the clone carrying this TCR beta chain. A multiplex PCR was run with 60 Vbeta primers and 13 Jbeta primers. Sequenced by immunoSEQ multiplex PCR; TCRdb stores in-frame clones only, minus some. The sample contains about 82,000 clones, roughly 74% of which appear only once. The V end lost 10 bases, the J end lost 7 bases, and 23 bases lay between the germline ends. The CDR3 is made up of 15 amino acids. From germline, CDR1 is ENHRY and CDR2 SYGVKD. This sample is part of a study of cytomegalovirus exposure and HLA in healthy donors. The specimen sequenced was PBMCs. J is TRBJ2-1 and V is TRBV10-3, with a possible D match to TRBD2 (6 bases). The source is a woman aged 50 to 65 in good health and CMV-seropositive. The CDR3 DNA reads TGTGCCACTAAAATGGCACTAGTGGAGGGTAATGAGCAGTTCTTC. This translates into CATKMALVEGNEQFF.